This T cell receptor (beta chain) came from a study of T cells after yellow fever vaccination. They built TCR cDNA with 5'RACE template switching, a step that put in a universal primer site and UMIs. Using its own MiXCR run on the 5' RACE reads, TCRdb lists one record per CDR3 protein. Of under 550,000 distinct CDR3 sequences in the sample, about a fifth were seen once. Study findings and constraints: The secondary response was weaker, and its peak arrived faster, on day 5 versus 15.

As concerns this clonotype: Its antigen is not identified.

Germline loops: CDR1 LGHNA, CDR2 YSLEER. The V and J ends lost 0 bases and 6 bases respectively, with 8 bases between them. The CDR3 spans 14 residues. The origin of this receptor is a man aged 18-30 years who received the YFV17D yellow fever vaccine. The genes are TRBV4-3 and TRBJ1-4, with D unclear. The specimen was PBMCs, collected about 21 days after the first yellow fever vaccination. Written as DNA, the CDR3 is TGCGCCAGCAGCCAAGAGGGATATTATGAAAAACTGTTTTTT. This translates into CASSQEGYYEKLFF.